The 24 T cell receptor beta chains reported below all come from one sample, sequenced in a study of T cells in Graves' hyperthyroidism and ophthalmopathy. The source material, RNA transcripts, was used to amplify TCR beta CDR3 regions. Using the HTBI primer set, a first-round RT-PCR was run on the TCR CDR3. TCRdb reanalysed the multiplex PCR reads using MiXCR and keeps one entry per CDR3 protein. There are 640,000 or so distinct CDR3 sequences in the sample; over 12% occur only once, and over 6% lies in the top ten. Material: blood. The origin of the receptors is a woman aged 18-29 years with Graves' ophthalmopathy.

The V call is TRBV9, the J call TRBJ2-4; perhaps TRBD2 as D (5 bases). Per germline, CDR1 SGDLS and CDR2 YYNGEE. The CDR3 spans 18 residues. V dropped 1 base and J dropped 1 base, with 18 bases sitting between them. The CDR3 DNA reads TGTGCCAGCAGCGTAATCGACACTAGTCCTCTGGCCAAAAACATTCAGTACTTC. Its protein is CASSVIDTSPLAKNIQYF.

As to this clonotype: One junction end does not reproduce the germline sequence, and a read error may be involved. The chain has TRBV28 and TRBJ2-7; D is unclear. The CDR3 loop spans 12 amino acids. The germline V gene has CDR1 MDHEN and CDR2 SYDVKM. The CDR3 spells CAGSLRPYEQYF. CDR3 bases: TGTGCCGGCAGTTTACGGCCCTACGAGCAGTACTTC.

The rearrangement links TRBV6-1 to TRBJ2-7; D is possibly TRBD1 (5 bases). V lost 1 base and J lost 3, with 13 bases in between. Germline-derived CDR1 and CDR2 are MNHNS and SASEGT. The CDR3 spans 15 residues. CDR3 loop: CASSEEAGMFYEQYF. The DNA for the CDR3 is TGTGCCAGCAGTGAAGAGGCAGGGATGTTCTACGAGCAGTACTTC.

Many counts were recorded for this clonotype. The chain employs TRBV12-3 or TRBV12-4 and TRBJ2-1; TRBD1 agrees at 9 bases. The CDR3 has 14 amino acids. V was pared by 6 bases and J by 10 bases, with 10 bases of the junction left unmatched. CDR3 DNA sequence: TGTGCCAGCAGGGCCGGGACAGGGTCTAAAGAGCAGTTCTTC. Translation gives CASRAGTGSKEQFF.

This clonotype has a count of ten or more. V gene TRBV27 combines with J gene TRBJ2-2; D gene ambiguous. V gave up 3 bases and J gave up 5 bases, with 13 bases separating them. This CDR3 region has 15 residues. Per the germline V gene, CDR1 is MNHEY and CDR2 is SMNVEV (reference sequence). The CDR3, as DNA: TGTGCCAGCAGTTTTTTGCCCCGAAGGACCGGGGAGCTGTTTTTT. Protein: CASSFLPRRTGELFF.

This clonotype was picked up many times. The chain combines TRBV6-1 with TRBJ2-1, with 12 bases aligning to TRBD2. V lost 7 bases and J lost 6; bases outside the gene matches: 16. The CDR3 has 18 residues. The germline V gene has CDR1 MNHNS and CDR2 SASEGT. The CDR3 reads CASTHLRPSGRVTNEQFF. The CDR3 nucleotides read TGTGCCAGCACTCACTTACGGCCTAGCGGGAGGGTTACCAATGAGCAGTTCTTC.

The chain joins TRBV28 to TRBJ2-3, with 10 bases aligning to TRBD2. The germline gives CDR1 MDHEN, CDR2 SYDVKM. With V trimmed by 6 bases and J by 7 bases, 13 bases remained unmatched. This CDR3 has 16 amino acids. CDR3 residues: CASRKLLAGVGNTQYF. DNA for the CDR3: TGTGCCAGCAGGAAGCTTCTAGCGGGAGTGGGCAATACGCAGTATTTT.

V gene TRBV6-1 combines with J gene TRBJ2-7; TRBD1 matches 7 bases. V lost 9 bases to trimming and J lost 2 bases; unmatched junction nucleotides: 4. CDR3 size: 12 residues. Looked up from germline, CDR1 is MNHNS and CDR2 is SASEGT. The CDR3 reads CASHRGAYEQYF. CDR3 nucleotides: TGTGCCAGTCACAGGGGCGCCTACGAGCAGTACTTC.

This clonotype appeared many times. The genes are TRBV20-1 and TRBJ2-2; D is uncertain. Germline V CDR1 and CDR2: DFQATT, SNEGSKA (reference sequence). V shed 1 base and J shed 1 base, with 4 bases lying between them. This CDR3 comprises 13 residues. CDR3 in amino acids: CSARGLNTGELFF. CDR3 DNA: TGCAGTGCTAGAGGGCTGAACACCGGGGAGCTGTTTTTT.

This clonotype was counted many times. The CDR3 spells CASSLYPTGQETQYF. As DNA, the CDR3 is TGTGCCAGCAGCTTATACCCGACTGGACAAGAGACCCAGTACTTC. The V call is TRBV7-3, the J call TRBJ2-5; no clear D gene. Trimming pared 2 bases from V and 2 bases from J, leaving 12 bases between. Germline V gene sequence: CDR1 SGHTA, CDR2 FQGTGA. CDR3 length equals 15 residues.

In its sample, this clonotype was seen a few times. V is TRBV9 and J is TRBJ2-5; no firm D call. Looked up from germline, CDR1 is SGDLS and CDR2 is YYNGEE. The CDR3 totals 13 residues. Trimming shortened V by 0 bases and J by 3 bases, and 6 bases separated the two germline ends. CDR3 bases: TGTGCCAGCAGCGTAGACCTGAAAGAGACCCAGTACTTC. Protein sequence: CASSVDLKETQYF.

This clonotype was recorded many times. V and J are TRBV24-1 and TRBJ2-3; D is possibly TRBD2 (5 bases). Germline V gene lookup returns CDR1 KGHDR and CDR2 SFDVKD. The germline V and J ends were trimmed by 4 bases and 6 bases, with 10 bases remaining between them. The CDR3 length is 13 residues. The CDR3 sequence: CATSEFSVDTQYF. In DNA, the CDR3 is TGTGCCACCAGTGAGTTTAGCGTCGATACGCAGTATTTT.

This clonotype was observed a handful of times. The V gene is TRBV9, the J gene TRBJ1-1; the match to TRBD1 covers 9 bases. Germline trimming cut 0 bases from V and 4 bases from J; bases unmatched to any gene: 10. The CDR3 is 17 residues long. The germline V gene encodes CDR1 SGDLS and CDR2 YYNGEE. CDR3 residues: CASSVDRQGGSGTEAFF. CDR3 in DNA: TGTGCCAGCAGCGTAGATAGACAGGGGGGTAGTGGCACTGAAGCTTTCTTT.

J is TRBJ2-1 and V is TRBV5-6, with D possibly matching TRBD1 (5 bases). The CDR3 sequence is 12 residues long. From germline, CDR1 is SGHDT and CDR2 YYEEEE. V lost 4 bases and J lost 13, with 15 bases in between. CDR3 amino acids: CASSLQDKKQFF. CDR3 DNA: TGTGCCAGCAGCCTTCAGGACAAGAAACAGTTCTTC.

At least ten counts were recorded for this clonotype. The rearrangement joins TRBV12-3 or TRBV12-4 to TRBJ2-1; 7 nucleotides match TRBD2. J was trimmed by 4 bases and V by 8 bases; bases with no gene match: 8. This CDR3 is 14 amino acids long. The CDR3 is CASSPGTTYNEQFF. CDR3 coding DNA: TGTGCCAGCTCCCCCGGGACTACATACAATGAGCAGTTCTTC.

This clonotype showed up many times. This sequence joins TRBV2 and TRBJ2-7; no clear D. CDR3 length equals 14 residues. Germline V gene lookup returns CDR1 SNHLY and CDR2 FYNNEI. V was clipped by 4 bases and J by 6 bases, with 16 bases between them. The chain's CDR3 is CASSAAPYRREQYF. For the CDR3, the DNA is TGTGCCAGCAGTGCCGCTCCCTATCGGCGCGAGCAGTACTTC.

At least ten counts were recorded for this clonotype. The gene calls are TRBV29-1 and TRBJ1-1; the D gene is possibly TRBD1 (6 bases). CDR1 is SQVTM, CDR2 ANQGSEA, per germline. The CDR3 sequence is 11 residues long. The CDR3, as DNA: TGCAGGGGGGACAAGAACACTGAAGCTTTCTTT. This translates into CRGDKNTEAFF.

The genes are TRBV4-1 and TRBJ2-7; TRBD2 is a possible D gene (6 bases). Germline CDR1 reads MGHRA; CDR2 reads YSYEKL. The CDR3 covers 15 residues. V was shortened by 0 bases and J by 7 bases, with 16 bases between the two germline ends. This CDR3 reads CASSQDRQGGGEQYF. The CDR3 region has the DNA TGCGCCAGCAGCCAAGATCGTCAGGGAGGTGGGGAGCAGTACTTC.

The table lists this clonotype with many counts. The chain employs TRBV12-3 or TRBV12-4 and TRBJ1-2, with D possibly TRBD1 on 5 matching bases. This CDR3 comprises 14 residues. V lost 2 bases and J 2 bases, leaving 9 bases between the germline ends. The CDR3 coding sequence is TGTGCCAGCAGTTTATTTGGGGGAAACTATGGCTACACCTTC. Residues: CASSLFGGNYGYTF.

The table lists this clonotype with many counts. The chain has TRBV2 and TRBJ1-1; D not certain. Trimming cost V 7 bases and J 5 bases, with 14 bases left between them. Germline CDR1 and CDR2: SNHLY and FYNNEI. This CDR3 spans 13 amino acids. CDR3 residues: CASIPRSETEAFF. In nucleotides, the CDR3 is TGTGCCAGCATCCCCAGATCGGAAACTGAAGCTTTCTTT.

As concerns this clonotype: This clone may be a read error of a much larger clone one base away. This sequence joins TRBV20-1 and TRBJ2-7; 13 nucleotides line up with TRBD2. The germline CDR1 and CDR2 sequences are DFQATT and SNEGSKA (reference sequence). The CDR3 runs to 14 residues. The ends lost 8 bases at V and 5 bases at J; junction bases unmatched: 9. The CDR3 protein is CSSRGTSGTHEQYF. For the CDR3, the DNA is TGCAGTTCTCGGGGGACTAGCGGGACCCACGAGCAGTACTTC.

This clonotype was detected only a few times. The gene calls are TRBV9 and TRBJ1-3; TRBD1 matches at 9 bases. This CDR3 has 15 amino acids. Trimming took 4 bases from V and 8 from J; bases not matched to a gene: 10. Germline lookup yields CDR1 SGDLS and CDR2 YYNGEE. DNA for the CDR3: TGTGCCAGCAGCACCCGAGGGACAGGGCTAGACACCATATATTTT. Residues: CASSTRGTGLDTIYF. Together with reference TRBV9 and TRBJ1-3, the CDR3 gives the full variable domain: DSGVTQTPKHLITATGQRVTLRCSPRSGDLSVYWYQQSLDQGLQFLIQYYNGEERAKGNILERFSAQQFPDLHSELNLSSLELGDSALYFCASSTRGTGLDTIYFGEGSWLTVV.

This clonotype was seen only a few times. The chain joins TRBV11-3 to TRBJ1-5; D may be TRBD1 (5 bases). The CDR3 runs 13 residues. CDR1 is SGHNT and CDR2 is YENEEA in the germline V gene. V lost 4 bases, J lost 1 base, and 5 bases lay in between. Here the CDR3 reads CASSYRSNQPQHF. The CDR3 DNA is TGTGCCAGCAGCTACAGGAGCAATCAGCCCCAGCATTTT.

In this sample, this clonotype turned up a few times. The CDR3 DNA follows: TGTGCCAGCAGTTATGCAGGGGACCAGCCCCAGCATTTT. Translating it yields CASSYAGDQPQHF. The V call is TRBV11-3, the J call TRBJ1-5, with D tentatively TRBD1 (6 bases). Germline loops: CDR1 SGHNT, CDR2 YENEEA. The length of the CDR3 is 13 residues. With 6 bases removed from V and 7 bases from J, the gap between germline ends came to 13 bases. Variable domain in full (rest from reference TRBV11-3 and TRBJ1-5): EAGVVQSPRYKIIEKKQPVAFWCNPISGHNTLYWYLQNLGQGPELLIRYENEEAVDDSQLPKDRFSAERLKGVDSTLKIQPAELGDSAVYLCASSYAGDQPQHFGDGTRLSIL.